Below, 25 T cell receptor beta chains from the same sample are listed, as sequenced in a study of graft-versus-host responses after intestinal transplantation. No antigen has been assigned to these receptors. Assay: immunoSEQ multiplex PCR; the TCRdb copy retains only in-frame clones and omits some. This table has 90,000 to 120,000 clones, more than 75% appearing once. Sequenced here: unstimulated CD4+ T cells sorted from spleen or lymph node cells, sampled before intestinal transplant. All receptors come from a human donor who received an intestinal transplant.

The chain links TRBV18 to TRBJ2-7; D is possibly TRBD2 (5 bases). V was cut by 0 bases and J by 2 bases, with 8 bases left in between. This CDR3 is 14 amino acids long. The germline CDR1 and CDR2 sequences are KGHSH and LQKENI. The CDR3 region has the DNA TGTGCCAGCTCACCACCGGGGAGTCCCTACGAGCAGTACTTC. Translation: CASSPPGSPYEQYF.

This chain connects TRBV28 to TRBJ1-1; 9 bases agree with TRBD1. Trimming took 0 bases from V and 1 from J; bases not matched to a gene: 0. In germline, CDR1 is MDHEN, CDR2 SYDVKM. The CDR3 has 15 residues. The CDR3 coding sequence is TGTGCCAGCAGTTTATGGGGACAGGGGAACACTGAAGCTTTCTTT. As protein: CASSLWGQGNTEAFF.

CDR3 nucleotides: TGTGCCAGCACCAAAAAGAGGGGGTCCTACGAGCAGTACTTC. It specifies CASTKKRGSYEQYF. This chain uses TRBV7-2 with TRBJ2-7, with D possibly being TRBD1 (6 bases). Germline lookup yields CDR1 SGHTA and CDR2 FQGNSA. Trimming cost V 7 bases and J 1 base, with 14 bases left between them. The CDR3 is made up of 14 amino acids.

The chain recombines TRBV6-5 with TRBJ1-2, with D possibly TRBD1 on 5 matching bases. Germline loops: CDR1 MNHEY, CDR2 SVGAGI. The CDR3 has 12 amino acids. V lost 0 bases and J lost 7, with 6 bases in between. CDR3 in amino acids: CASSYSGGGYTF. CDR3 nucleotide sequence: TGTGCCAGCAGTTACTCGGGGGGTGGCTACACCTTC.

CDR3 sequence reads: CAWSATSGGYGYTF. CDR3 nucleotide sequence: TGTGCCTGGAGTGCCACCAGTGGCGGCTATGGCTACACCTTC. The J gene is TRBJ1-2, the V gene TRBV30; no firm D call. Germline values: CDR1 GTSNPN, CDR2 SVGIG (reference sequence). V was trimmed by 1 base and J by 4 bases, leaving 13 bases between them. The CDR3 is made up of 14 amino acids.

Here the CDR3 reads CASSQPSGLNTGELFF. CDR3 nucleotides: TGTGCCAGCAGCCAACCTAGCGGGCTTAACACCGGGGAGCTGTTTTTT. The genes are TRBV4-2 and TRBJ2-2; 8 positions match TRBD2. Germline V gives CDR1 LGHNA, CDR2 YNFKEQ. Trimming at V came to 2 bases and at J to 2 bases, leaving 4 bases not matched to a gene. The CDR3 consists of 16 residues.

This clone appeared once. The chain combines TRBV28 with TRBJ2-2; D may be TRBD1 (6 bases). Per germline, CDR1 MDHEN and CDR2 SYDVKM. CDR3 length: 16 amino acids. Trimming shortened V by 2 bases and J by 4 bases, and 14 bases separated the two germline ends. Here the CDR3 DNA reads TGTGCCAGCAGTTTAGATCCGGACAGCTTCACCGGGGAGCTGTTTTTT. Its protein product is CASSLDPDSFTGELFF.

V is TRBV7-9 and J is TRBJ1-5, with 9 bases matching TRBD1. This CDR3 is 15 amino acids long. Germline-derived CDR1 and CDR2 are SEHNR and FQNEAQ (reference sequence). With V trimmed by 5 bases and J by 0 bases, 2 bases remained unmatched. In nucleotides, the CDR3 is TGTGCCAGCAGCCCGGGACAGGGTAGCAATCAGCCCCAGCATTTT. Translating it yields CASSPGQGSNQPQHF.

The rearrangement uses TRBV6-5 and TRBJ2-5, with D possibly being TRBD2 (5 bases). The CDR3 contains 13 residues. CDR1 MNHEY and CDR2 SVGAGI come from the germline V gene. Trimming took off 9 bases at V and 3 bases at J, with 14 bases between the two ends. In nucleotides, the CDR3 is TGTGCCAGGTACGTGCCGGGAAAAGAGACCCAGTACTTC. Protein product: CARYVPGKETQYF.

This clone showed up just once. The CDR3 region has the DNA TGCAGCGTCAACGGGGGGACACAAGAGACCCAGTACTTC. Its translation: CSVNGGTQETQYF. The V gene is TRBV29-1, the J gene TRBJ2-5; D is perhaps TRBD2 (7 bases). Looked up from germline, CDR1 is SQVTM and CDR2 is ANQGSEA. V lost 6 bases and J lost 2, with 13 bases in between. The CDR3 sequence is 13 residues long.

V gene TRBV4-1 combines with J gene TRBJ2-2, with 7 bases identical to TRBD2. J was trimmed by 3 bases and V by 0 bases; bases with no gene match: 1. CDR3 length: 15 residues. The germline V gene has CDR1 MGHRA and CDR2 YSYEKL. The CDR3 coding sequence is TGCGCCAGCAGCCAAGAGCGGGGGTACACCGGGGAGCTGTTTTTT. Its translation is CASSQERGYTGELFF.

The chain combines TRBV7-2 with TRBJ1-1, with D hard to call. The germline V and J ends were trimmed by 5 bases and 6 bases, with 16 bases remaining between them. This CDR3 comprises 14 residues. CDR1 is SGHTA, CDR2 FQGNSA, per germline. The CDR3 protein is CASSTVPVGAEAFF. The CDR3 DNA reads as TGTGCCAGCAGCACAGTTCCCGTCGGGGCTGAAGCTTTCTTT.

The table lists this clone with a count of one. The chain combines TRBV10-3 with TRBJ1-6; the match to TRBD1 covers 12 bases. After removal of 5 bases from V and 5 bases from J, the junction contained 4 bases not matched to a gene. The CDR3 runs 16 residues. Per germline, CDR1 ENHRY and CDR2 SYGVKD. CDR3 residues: CAISPGQGAHNSPLHF. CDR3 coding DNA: TGTGCCATCAGTCCGGGACAGGGGGCGCATAATTCACCCCTCCACTTT.

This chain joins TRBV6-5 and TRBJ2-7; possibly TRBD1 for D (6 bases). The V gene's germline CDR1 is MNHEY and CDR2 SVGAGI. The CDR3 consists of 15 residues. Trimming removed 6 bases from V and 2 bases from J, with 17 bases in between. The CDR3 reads CASSPQIRGAYEQYF. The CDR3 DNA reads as TGTGCCAGCAGCCCTCAAATCAGGGGTGCCTACGAGCAGTACTTC.

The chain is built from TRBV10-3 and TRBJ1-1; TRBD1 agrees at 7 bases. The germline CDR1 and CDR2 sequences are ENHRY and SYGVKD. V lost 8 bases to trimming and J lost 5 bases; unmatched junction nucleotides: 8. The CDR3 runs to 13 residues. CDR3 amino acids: CAIGQAPRTEAFF. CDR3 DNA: TGTGCCATCGGACAGGCCCCGCGAACTGAAGCTTTCTTT.

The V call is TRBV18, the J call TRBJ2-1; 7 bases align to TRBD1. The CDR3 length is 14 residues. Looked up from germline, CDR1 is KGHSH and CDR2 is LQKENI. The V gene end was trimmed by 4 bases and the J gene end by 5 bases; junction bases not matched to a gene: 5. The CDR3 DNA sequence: TGTGCCAGCTCACAAGGGGGCGCTAACAATGAGCAGTTCTTC. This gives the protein CASSQGGANNEQFF.

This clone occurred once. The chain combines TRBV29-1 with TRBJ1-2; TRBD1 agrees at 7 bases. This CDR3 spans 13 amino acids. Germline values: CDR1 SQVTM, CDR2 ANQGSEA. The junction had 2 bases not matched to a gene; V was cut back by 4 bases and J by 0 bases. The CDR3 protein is CSVGQGPNYGYTF. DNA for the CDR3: TGCAGCGTTGGACAGGGACCTAACTATGGCTACACCTTC.

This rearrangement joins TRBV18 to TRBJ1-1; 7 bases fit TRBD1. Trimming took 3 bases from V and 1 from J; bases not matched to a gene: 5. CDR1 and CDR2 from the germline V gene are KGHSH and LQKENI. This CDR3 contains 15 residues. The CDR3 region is CASSPLRTGNTEAFF. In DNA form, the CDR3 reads TGTGCCAGCTCACCGCTAAGGACAGGGAACACTGAAGCTTTCTTT. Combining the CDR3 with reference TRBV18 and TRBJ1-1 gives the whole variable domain NAGVMQNPRHLVRRRGQEARLRCSPMKGHSHVYWYRQLPEEGLKFMVYLQKENIIDESGMPKERFSAEFPKEGPSILRIQQVVRGDSAAYFCASSPLRTGNTEAFFGQGTRLTVV.

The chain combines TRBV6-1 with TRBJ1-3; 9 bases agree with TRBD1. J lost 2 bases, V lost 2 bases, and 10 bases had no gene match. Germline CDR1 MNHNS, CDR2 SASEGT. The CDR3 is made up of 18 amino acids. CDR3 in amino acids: CASSENLGGTGTGNTIYF. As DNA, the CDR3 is TGTGCCAGCAGTGAAAACCTAGGGGGGACAGGGACTGGAAACACCATATATTTT.

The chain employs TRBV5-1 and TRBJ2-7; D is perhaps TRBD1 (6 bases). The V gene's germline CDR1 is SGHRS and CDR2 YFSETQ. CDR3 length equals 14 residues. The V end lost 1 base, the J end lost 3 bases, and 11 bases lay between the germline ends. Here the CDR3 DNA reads TGCGCCAGCAGCTTGCTCATAGGGGGCTACGAGCAGTACTTC. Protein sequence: CASSLLIGGYEQYF.

The CDR3 loop reads CASSVAPDRGISYEQYF. For the CDR3, the DNA is TGTGCCAGCAGCGTAGCTCCTGACAGGGGGATCTCCTACGAGCAGTACTTC. The chain has TRBV9 and TRBJ2-7, with 9 bases that match TRBD1. Germline values: CDR1 SGDLS, CDR2 YYNGEE. The CDR3 runs 17 residues. The trim removed 0 bases at V and 0 bases at J, leaving 7 bases unmatched.

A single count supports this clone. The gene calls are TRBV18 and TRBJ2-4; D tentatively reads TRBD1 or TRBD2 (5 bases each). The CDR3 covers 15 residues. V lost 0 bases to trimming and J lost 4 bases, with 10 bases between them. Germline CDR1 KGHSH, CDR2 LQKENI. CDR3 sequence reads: CASSPPGTLKNIQYF. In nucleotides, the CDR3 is TGTGCCAGCTCACCACCTGGGACCCTAAAAAACATTCAGTACTTC.

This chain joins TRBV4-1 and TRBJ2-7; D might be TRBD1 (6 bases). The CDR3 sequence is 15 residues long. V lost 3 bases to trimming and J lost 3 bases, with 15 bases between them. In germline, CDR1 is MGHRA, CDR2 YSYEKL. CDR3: CASSHYGTPGYEQYF. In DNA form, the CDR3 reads TGCGCCAGCAGCCACTACGGGACACCAGGCTACGAGCAGTACTTC.

CDR3 amino acids: CASSYSTKSNIQYF. Here the CDR3 DNA reads TGTGCCAGCAGTTACTCGACTAAATCAAACATTCAGTACTTC. The rearrangement uses TRBV6-5 and TRBJ2-4; possibly TRBD2 for D (5 bases). With 0 bases removed from V and 6 bases from J, the gap between germline ends came to 9 bases. CDR1 is MNHEY, CDR2 SVGAGI, per germline. The CDR3 is made up of 14 amino acids.

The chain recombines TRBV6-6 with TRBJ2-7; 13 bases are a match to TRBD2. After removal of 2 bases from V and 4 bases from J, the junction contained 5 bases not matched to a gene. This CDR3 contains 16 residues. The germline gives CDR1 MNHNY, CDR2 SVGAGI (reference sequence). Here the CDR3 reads CASSYPPTSGRYEQYF. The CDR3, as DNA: TGTGCCAGCAGTTACCCCCCGACTAGCGGGAGGTACGAGCAGTACTTC.